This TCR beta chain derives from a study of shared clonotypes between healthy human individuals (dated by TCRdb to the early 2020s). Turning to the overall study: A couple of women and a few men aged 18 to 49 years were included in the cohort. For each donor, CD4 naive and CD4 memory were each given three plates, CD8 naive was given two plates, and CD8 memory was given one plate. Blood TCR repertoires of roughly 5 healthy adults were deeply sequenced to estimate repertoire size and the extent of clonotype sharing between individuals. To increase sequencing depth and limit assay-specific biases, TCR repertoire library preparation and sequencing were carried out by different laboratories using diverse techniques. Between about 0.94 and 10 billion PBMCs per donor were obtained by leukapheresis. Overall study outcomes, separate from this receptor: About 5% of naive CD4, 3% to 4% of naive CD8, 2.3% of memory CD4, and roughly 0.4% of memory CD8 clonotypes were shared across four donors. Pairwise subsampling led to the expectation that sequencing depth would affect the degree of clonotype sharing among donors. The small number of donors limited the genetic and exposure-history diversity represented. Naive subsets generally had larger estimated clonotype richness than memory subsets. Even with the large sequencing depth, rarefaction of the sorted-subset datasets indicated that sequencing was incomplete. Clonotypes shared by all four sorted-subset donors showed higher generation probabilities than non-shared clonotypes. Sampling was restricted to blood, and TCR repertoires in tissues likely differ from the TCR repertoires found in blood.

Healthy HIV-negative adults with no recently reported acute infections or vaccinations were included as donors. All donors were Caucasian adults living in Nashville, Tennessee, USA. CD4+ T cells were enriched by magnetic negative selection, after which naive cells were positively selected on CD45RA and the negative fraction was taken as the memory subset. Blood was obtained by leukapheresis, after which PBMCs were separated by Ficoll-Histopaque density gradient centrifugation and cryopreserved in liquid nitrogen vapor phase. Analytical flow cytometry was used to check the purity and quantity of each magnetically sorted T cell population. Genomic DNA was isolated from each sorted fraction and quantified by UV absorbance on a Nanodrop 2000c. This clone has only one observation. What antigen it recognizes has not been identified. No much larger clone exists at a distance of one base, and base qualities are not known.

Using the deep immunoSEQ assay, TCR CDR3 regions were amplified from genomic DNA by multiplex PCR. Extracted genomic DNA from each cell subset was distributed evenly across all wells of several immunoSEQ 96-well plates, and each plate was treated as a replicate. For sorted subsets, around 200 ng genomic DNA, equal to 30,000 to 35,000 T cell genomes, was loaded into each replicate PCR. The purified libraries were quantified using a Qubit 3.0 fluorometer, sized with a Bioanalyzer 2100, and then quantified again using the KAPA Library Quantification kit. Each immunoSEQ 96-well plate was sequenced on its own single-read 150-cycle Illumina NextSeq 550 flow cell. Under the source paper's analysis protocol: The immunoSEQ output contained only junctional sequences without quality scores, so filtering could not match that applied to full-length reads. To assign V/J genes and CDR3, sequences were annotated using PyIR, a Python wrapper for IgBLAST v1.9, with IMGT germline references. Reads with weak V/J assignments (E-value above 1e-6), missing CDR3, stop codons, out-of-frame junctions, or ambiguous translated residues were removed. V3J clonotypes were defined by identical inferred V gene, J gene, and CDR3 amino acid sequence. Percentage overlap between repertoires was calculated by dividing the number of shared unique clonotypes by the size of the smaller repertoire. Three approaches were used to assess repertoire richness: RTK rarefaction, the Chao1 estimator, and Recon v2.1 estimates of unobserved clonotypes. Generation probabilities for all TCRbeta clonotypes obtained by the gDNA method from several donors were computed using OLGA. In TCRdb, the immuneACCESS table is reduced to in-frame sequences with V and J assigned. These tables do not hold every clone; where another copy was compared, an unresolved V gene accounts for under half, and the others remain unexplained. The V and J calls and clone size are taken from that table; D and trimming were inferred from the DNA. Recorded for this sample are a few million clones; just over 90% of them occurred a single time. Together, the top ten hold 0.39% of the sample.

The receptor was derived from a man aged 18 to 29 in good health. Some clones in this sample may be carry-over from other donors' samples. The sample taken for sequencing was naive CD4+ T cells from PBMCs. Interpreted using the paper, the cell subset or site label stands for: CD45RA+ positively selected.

The CDR3 protein sequence reads: CASSQPNRGSIVIDTQYF. The DNA reads TGTGCCAGCAGCCAACCTAACCGAGGCTCGATCGTTATAGATACGCAGTATTTT. The rearranged chain carries TRBV28 and TRBJ2-3; no D segment can be confidently identified. V and J are truncated by 6 bases and 5 bases respectively, leaving an intervening sequence of 27 bases. The germline V gene gives CDR1 as MDHEN and CDR2 as SYDVKM. The CDR3 covers 18 residues, taking in both the cysteine and the phenylalanine. Only CDR3 DNA is held: 54 bases, read in frame from base 1.